This T cell receptor beta chain was recorded in a study of beta chain features in type 1 diabetes. Broader study findings: Any role of HLA type in TCRB rearrangement remained unresolved here. Among patients with Type 1 diabetes, TCRB CDR3s were moderately but significantly shorter in every one of the four CD4+ subsets. For patients and controls alike, PCR might favor shorter templates to the same degree.

The J segment lost 7 bases and the V segment lost 8 bases, leaving 11 bases of the junction unmatched. This CDR3 is built from 14 residues. Germline V CDR1 and CDR2: SGHTA, FQGNSA. For this clone: The antigen remains undetermined.

Reverse transcription of all isolated RNA meant that expressed TCRB transcripts were sequenced. The protocol was immunoSEQ multiplex PCR, while the TCRdb copy is restricted to in-frame clones and leaves out a portion. The top ten clones hold nearly 0.09% of a sample with 160,000 or so clones, around 63% of them seen once. This clonotype was obtained from a man younger than 45 with type 1 diabetes. This chain uses TRBV7-2 with TRBJ2-1, with TRBD2 matching 7 bases. What was sequenced was naive CD4+ T cells from blood. CDR3: CASGLVRANNEQFF. The CDR3 nucleotides are TGTGCCAGCGGACTAGTGAGAGCAAATAATGAGCAGTTCTTC.